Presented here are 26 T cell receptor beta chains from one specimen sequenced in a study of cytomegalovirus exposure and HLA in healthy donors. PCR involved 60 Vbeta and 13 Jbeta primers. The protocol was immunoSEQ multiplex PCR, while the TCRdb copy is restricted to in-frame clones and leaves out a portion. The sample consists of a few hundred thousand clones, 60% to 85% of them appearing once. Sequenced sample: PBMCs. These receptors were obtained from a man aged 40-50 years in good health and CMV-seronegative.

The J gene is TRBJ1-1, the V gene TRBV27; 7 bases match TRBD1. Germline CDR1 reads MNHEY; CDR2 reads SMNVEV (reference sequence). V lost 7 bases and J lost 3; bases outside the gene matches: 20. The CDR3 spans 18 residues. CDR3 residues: CASIPLISRTGEDTEAFF. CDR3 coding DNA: TGTGCCAGCATTCCTCTTATCTCCAGGACAGGAGAAGACACTGAAGCTTTCTTT.

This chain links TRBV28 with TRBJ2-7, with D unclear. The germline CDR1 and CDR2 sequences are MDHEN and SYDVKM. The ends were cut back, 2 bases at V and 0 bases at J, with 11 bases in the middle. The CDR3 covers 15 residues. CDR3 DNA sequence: TGTGCCAGCAGTTTAGGTCCTCCGAGCTCCTACGAGCAGTACTTC. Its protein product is CASSLGPPSSYEQYF. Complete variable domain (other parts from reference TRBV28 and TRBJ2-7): DVKVTQSSRYLVKRTGEKVFLECVQDMDHENMFWYRQDPGLGLRLIYFSYDVKMKEKGDIPEGYSVSREKKERFSLILESASTNQTSMYLCASSLGPPSSYEQYFGPGTRLTVT.

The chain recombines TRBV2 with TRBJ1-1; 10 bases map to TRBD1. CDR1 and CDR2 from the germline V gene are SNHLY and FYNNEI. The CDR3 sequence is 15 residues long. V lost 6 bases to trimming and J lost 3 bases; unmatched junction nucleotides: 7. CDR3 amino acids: CASRAHGQGDTEAFF. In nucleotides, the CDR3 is TGTGCCAGCAGGGCCCACGGACAGGGGGACACTGAAGCTTTCTTT.

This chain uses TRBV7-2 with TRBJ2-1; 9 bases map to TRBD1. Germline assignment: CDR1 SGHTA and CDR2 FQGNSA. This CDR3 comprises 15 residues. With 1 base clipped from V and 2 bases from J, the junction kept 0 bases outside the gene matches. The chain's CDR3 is CASSLDRGPYNEQFF. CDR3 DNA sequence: TGTGCCAGCAGCTTAGACAGGGGGCCCTACAATGAGCAGTTCTTC.

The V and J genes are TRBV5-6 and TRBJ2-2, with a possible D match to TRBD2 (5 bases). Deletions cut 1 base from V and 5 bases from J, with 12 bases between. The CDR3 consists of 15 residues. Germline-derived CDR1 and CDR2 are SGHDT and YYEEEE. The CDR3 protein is CASSLIDGVTGELFF. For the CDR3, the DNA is TGTGCCAGCAGCTTGATCGACGGGGTTACCGGGGAGCTGTTTTTT.

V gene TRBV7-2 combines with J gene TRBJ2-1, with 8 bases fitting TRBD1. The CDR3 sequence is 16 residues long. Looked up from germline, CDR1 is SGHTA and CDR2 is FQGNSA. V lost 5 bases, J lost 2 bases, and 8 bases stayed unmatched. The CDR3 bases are TGTGCCAGCAGCCCGCAGGGGGCTTTGGCCTACAATGAGCAGTTCTTC. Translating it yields CASSPQGALAYNEQFF. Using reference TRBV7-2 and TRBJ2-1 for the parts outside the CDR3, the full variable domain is GAGVSQSPSNKVTEKGKDVELRCDPISGHTALYWYRQSLGQGLEFLIYFQGNSAPDKSGLPSDRFSAERTGGSVSTLTIQRTQQEDSAVYLCASSPQGALAYNEQFFGPGTRLTVL.

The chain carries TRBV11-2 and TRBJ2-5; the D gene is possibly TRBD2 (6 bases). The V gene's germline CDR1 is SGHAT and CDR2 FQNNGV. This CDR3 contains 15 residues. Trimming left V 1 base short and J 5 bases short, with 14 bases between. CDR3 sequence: CASSLGAGMGETQYF. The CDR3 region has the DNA TGTGCCAGCAGCTTAGGGGCGGGGATGGGGGAGACCCAGTACTTC.

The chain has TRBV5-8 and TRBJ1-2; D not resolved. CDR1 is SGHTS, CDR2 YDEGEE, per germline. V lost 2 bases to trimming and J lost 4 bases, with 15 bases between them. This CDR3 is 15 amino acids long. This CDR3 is CASSFGVDRSYGYTF. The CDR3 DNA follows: TGTGCCAGCAGCTTTGGAGTCGATCGTTCCTATGGCTACACCTTC.

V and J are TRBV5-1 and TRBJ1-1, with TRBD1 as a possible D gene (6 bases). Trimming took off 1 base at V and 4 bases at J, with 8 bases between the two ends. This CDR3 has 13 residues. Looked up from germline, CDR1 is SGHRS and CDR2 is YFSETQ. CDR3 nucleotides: TGCGCCAGCAGCTTGTCGGACAGCACTGAAGCTTTCTTT. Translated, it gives CASSLSDSTEAFF.

The CDR3 region is CASSLPSGRFTYEQYF. CDR3 DNA: TGTGCCAGCAGCTTACCTAGCGGGAGGTTCACCTACGAGCAGTACTTC. The genes are TRBV7-9 and TRBJ2-7; 11 bases are a match to TRBD2. CDR3 length: 16 residues. CDR1 is SEHNR and CDR2 is FQNEAQ in the germline V gene (reference sequence). V trimming: 2 bases; J trimming: 2 bases; junction bases outside the gene matches: 5.

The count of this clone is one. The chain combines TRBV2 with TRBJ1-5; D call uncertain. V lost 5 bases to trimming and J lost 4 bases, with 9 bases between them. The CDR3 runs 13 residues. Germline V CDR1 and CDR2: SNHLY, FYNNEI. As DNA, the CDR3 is TGTGCCAGCAGTTACACACAGAATCAGCCCCAGCATTTT. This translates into CASSYTQNQPQHF.

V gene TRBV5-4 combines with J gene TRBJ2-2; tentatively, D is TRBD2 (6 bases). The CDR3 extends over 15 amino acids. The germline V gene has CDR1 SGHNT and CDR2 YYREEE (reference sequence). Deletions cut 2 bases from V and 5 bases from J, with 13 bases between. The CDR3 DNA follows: TGTGCCAGCAGCTTCAACTTCGGGGGTACCGGGGAGCTGTTTTTT. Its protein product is CASSFNFGGTGELFF.

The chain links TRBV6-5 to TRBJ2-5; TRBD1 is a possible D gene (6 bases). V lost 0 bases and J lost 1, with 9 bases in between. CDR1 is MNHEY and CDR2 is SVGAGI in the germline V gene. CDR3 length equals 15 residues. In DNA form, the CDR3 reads TGTGCCAGCAGTTACTCGCCAGGGGCCCAAGAGACCCAGTACTTC. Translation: CASSYSPGAQETQYF.

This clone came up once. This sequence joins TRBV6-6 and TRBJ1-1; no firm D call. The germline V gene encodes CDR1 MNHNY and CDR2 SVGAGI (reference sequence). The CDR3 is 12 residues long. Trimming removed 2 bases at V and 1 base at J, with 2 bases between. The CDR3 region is CASSYRNTEAFF. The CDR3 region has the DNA TGTGCCAGCAGTTACCGGAACACTGAAGCTTTCTTT.

The chain's CDR3 is CASSRTGGNYEQYF. CDR3 nucleotide sequence: TGTGCCAGTAGTAGGACAGGGGGTAACTACGAGCAGTACTTC. The V call is TRBV19, the J call TRBJ2-7; 10 nucleotides align to TRBD1. Germline V gene lookup returns CDR1 LNHDA and CDR2 SQIVND (reference sequence). Trimming cost V 4 bases and J 3 bases; bases outside gene matches: 3. The CDR3 length is 14 residues.

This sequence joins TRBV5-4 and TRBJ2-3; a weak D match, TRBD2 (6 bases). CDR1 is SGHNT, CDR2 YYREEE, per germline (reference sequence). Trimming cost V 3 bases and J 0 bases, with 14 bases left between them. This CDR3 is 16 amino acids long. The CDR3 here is CASSSAGRGSTDTQYF. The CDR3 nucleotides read TGTGCCAGCAGCTCCGCCGGGCGGGGCAGCACAGATACGCAGTATTTT.

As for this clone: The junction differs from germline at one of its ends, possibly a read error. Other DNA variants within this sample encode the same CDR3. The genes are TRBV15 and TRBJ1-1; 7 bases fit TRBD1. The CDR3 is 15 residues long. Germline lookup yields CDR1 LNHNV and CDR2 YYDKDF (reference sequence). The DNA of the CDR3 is TGCGCCACCAGCAGAGGGGGCCAGGGGACGACTGAAGCTTTCTTT. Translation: CATSRGGQGTTEAFF.

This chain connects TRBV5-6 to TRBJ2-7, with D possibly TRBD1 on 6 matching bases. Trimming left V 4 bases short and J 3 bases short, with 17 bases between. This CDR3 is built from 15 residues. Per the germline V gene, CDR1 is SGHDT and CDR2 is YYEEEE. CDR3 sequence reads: CASSQDSGRVYEQYF. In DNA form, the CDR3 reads TGTGCCAGCAGCCAGGACAGCGGAAGGGTCTACGAGCAGTACTTC.

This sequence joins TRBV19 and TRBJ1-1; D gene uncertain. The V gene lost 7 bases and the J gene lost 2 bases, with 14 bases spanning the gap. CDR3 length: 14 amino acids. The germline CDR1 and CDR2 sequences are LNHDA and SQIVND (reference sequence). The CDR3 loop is CASTPGGYNTEAFF. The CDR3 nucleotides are TGTGCCAGTACCCCCGGAGGATATAACACTGAAGCTTTCTTT.

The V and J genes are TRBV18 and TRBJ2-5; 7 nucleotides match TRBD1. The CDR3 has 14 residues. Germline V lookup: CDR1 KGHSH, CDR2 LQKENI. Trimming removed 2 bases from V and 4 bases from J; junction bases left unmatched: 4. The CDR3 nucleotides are TGTGCCAGCTCACCAACAGGGGCGCGAGAGACCCAGTACTTC. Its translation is CASSPTGARETQYF.

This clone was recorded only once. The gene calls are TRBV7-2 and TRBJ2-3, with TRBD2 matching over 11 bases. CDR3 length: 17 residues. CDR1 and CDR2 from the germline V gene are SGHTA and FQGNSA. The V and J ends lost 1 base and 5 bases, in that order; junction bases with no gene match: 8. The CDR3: CASSLGWYGTSGDTQYF. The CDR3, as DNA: TGTGCCAGCAGCTTAGGGTGGTACGGGACTAGCGGAGATACGCAGTATTTT.

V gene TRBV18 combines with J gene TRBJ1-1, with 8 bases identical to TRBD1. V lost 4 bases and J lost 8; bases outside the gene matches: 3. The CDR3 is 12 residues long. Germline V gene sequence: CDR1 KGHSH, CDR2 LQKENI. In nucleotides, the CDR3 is TGTGCCAGCTCACTAAGGACAGGGGAAGCTTTCTTT. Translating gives CASSLRTGEAFF. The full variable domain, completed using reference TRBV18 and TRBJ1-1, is NAGVMQNPRHLVRRRGQEARLRCSPMKGHSHVYWYRQLPEEGLKFMVYLQKENIIDESGMPKERFSAEFPKEGPSILRIQQVVRGDSAAYFCASSLRTGEAFFGQGTRLTVV.

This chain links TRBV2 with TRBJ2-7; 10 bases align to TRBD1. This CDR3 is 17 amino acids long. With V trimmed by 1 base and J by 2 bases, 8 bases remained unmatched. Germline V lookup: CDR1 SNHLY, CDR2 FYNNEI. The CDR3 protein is CASSEGEGGQGAYEQYF. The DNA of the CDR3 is TGTGCCAGCAGTGAAGGAGAGGGTGGACAGGGGGCCTACGAGCAGTACTTC.

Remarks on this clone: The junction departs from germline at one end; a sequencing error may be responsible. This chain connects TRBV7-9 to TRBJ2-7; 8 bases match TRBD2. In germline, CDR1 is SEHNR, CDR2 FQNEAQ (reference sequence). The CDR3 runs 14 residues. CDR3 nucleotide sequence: TGTTCCAGCAGCTTCCGGGGGGGGCCGGGCGAGCAGTACTTC. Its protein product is CSSSFRGGPGEQYF.

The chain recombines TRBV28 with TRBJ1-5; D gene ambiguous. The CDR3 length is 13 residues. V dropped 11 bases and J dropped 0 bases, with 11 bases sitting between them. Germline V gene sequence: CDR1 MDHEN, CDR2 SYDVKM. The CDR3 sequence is CAALRDSNQPQHF. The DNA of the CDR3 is TGTGCCGCCCTGAGAGATAGCAATCAGCCCCAGCATTTT.

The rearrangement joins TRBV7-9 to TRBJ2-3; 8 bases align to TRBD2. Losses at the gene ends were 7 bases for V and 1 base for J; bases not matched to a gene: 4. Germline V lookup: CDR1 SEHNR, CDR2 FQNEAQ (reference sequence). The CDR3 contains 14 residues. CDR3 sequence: CASTQAGGTDTQYF. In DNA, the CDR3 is TGTGCCAGCACCCAAGCGGGGGGCACAGATACGCAGTATTTT.